This passage covers 9 T cell receptor beta chains from one sample sequenced in a study of blood T cell repertoires in COVID-19. TCRdb's table, derived via immunoSEQ multiplex PCR, lists solely in-frame clones and lacks some. The table shows some 240,000 clones, with around three quarters occurring only once. The sample consisted of peripheral blood. All receptors come from a woman in her sixties or seventies with acute or convalescent COVID-19.

A remark on this clone: The same CDR3 is also encoded by other DNA sequences in this sample. This chain uses TRBV7-3 with TRBJ2-3; a weak D match, TRBD2 (5 bases). Germline V gives CDR1 SGHTA, CDR2 FQGTGA. With 5 bases removed from V and 2 bases from J, the gap between germline ends came to 11 bases. CDR3 size: 14 residues. This chain's CDR3 is CASSPAAFTDTQYF. The CDR3, as DNA: TGTGCCAGCAGCCCAGCGGCCTTCACAGATACGCAGTATTTT.

This chain connects TRBV5-1 to TRBJ2-2, with D maybe TRBD1 (6 bases). This CDR3 contains 15 residues. In germline, CDR1 is SGHRS, CDR2 YFSETQ. V dropped 7 bases and J dropped 5 bases, with 18 bases sitting between them. The DNA for the CDR3 is TGCGCCAGCGGAATATTACAGGGTTCTACCGGGGAGCTGTTTTTT. It codes for CASGILQGSTGELFF.

In this sample, this clone turned up once. J is TRBJ1-1 and V is TRBV29-1, with 10 bases identical to TRBD1. Germline loops: CDR1 SQVTM, CDR2 ANQGSEA. After removal of 1 base from V and 2 bases from J, the junction contained 4 bases not matched to a gene. There are 15 residues in the CDR3. CDR3 sequence reads: CSVEGTGGGNTEAFF. CDR3 nucleotide sequence: TGCAGCGTTGAAGGGACAGGGGGTGGAAACACTGAAGCTTTCTTT.

This chain links TRBV12-3 or TRBV12-4 with TRBJ2-4, with TRBD1 matching 7 bases. V dropped 8 bases and J dropped 7; count of bases not matched to a gene: 8. The CDR3 has 13 residues. CDR3 amino acids: CASAMDRRNIQYF. CDR3 bases: TGTGCCAGCGCTATGGACAGGCGGAACATTCAGTACTTC.

V and J are TRBV6-2 or TRBV6-3 and TRBJ2-3; D unresolved. Germline CDR1 reads MNHEY; CDR2 reads SVGEGT. The CDR3 has 11 amino acids. The ends were cut back, 6 bases at V and 7 bases at J, with 8 bases in the middle. CDR3 in amino acids: CASSVSYTQYF. The DNA of the CDR3 is TGTGCCAGCAGCGTATCCTATACGCAGTATTTT.

The chain recombines TRBV29-1 with TRBJ1-3; D remains ambiguous. There are 14 residues in the CDR3. Germline CDR1 SQVTM, CDR2 ANQGSEA. Trimming removed 0 bases from V and 0 bases from J, with 6 bases in between. This chain's CDR3 is CSVEDRSSGNTIYF. The CDR3, as DNA: TGCAGCGTTGAAGATCGGAGCTCTGGAAACACCATATATTTT.

The chain links TRBV3-1 (or the pseudogene TRBV3-2) to TRBJ1-5; 8 bases are a match to TRBD1. The CDR3 totals 15 residues. The V gene end was trimmed by 3 bases and the J gene end by 4 bases; junction bases not matched to a gene: 5. The germline gives CDR1 LGHDT, CDR2 YNNKEL (reference sequence). DNA for the CDR3: TGTGCCAGCAGCCAGGACAGGGTAAGAAATCAGCCCCAGCATTTT. This codes for CASSQDRVRNQPQHF.

The chain employs TRBV7-9 and TRBJ2-2, with 7 positions matching TRBD2. Germline V CDR1 and CDR2: SEHNR, FQNEAQ (reference sequence). Trimming cost V 5 bases and J 1 base; bases outside gene matches: 10. This CDR3 has 17 amino acids. The chain's CDR3 is CASSPPRASGNTGELFF. The DNA of the CDR3 is TGTGCCAGCAGCCCCCCCCGGGCTAGCGGGAACACCGGGGAGCTGTTTTTT.

This clone was counted a single time. The chain joins TRBV2 to TRBJ1-5; 8 positions match TRBD1. J was trimmed by 6 bases and V by 5 bases; bases with no gene match: 9. The CDR3 runs 15 residues. Looked up from germline, CDR1 is SNHLY and CDR2 is FYNNEI. This chain's CDR3 is CASSSGQGKVQPQHF. The CDR3, as DNA: TGTGCCAGCAGTTCCGGACAGGGTAAGGTTCAGCCCCAGCATTTT. Together with reference TRBV2 and TRBJ1-5, the CDR3 gives the full variable domain: EPEVTQTPSHQVTQMGQEVILRCVPISNHLYFYWYRQILGQKVEFLVSFYNNEISEKSEIFDDQFSVERPDGSNFTLKIRSTKLEDSAMYFCASSSGQGKVQPQHFGDGTRLSIL.